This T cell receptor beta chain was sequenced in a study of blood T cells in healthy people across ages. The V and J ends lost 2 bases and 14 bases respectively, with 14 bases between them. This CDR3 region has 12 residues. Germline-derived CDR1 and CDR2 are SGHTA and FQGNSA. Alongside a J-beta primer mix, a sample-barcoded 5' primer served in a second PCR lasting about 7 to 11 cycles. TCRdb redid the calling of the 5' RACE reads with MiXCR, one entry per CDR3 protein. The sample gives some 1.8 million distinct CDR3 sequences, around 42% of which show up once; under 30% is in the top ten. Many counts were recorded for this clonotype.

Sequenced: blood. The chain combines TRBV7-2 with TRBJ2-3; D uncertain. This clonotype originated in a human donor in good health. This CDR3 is CASSLPNSRRYF. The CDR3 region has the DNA TGTGCCAGCAGCTTACCAAACTCCCGCAGGTATTTT.